Shown below are 26 T cell receptor beta chains from a single sample sequenced in a study of shared clonotypes between healthy human individuals. Profiling relied on immunoSEQ multiplex PCR, and the TCRdb table lists in-frame clones only, not all of them. Found here are 2 million to 2.5 million clones, roughly 93% of them singletons; the top ten hold approximately 0.4%. The specimen sequenced was naive CD4+ T cells from PBMCs. Documented subset: CD45RA+ positively selected. All receptors come from a man aged 18-30 years in good health. Some clones in this sample may be carry-over from other donors' samples.

The chain links TRBV12-5 to TRBJ2-5; TRBD2 matches 8 bases. The junction had 5 bases not matched to a gene; V was cut back by 1 base and J by 1 base. Germline-derived CDR1 and CDR2 are LGHNT and FRNRAP. The CDR3 sequence is 16 residues long. CDR3 sequence (DNA): TGTGCTAGTGGTTTGGAAAGCGGGAGCCTCCAAGAGACCCAGTACTTC. This encodes CASGLESGSLQETQYF.

To note about this clone: Other nucleotide sequences in the sample specify the same CDR3. This sequence joins TRBV6-5 and TRBJ2-7; the D gene is possibly TRBD2 (6 bases). Germline CDR1 reads MNHEY; CDR2 reads SVGAGI. V was pared by 6 bases and J by 1 base, with 13 bases between. This CDR3 has 14 residues. CDR3 in DNA: TGTGCCAGCAGGACCGGGACTGGGTCCTACGAGCAGTACTTC. It encodes CASRTGTGSYEQYF.

The chain carries TRBV18 and TRBJ2-3; perhaps TRBD1 as D (6 bases). The CDR3 sequence is 14 residues long. Germline CDR1 reads KGHSH; CDR2 reads LQKENI. Trimming removed 1 base from V and 4 bases from J, with 9 bases in between. The CDR3 protein is CASSPLTGPDTQYF. The CDR3 DNA is TGTGCCAGCTCACCACTTACAGGGCCAGATACGCAGTATTTT.

The rearrangement links TRBV5-1 to TRBJ2-7; 13 nucleotides agree with TRBD2. The V segment lost 3 bases and the J segment 10 bases; nucleotides outside the gene matches: 10. The CDR3 consists of 15 residues. Per germline, CDR1 SGHRS and CDR2 YFSETQ. CDR3 in DNA: TGCGCCAGCAGCTGGGGGACTAGCGGGGCGGAGGGACAGTACTTC. It codes for CASSWGTSGAEGQYF.

The chain couples TRBV9 to TRBJ1-5, with D possibly TRBD1 on 6 matching bases. This CDR3 region has 15 residues. CDR1 is SGDLS and CDR2 is YYNGEE in the germline V gene. Trimming shortened V by 0 bases and J by 5 bases, and 12 bases separated the two germline ends. CDR3 nucleotides: TGTGCCAGCAGCGTAGGGGTAGGGGGGTATCAGCCCCAGCATTTT. The encoded protein is CASSVGVGGYQPQHF.

The chain carries TRBV7-2 and TRBJ1-3; no reliable D call. The ends were cut back, 2 bases at V and 4 bases at J, with 15 bases in the middle. CDR3 length: 16 residues. Germline-derived CDR1 and CDR2 are SGHTA and FQGNSA. This CDR3 is CASSLQSMVVGNTIYF. CDR3 bases: TGTGCCAGCAGCTTACAATCAATGGTCGTGGGAAACACCATATATTTT.

J is TRBJ1-5 and V is TRBV5-8, with D perhaps TRBD1 (6 bases). Trimming cost V 4 bases and J 4 bases, with 18 bases left between them. The CDR3 extends over 16 amino acids. CDR1 is SGHTS and CDR2 is YDEGEE in the germline V gene. Here the CDR3 reads CASSLNRVVENQPQHF. The CDR3 DNA follows: TGTGCCAGCAGCCTAAACAGGGTAGTCGAAAATCAGCCCCAGCATTTT.

This chain links TRBV6-5 with TRBJ2-1; the D gene is possibly TRBD2 (6 bases). The V end lost 6 bases, the J end lost 4 bases, and 13 bases lay between the germline ends. Per the germline V gene, CDR1 is MNHEY and CDR2 is SVGAGI. CDR3 length equals 14 residues. The DNA of the CDR3 is TGTGCCAGCAGCGATAGCGGAGATTACAATGAGCAGTTCTTC. It is translated as CASSDSGDYNEQFF.

V gene TRBV10-1 combines with J gene TRBJ2-3; no clear D. This CDR3 region has 15 residues. The V end lost 2 bases, the J end lost 2 bases, and 11 bases lay between the germline ends. The germline CDR1 and CDR2 sequences are WNHNN and SYGVQD (reference sequence). CDR3: CASSETGSTTDTQYF. CDR3 bases: TGCGCCAGCAGTGAGACCGGGTCCACCACAGATACGCAGTATTTT.

V usage is TRBV5-1 and J usage is TRBJ2-3, with 9 bases aligning to TRBD1. CDR3 size: 17 residues. Germline lookup yields CDR1 SGHRS and CDR2 YFSETQ. V lost 4 bases and J lost 0; bases outside the gene matches: 9. In DNA form, the CDR3 reads TGCGCCAGCAGCGGAACGGGACAGGGTTTAAGCACAGATACGCAGTATTTT. Its translation is CASSGTGQGLSTDTQYF.

Notes on this clone: Other DNA sequences from this sample encode an identical CDR3 as well. J is TRBJ2-2 and V is TRBV5-1; 14 nucleotides agree with TRBD2. V was pared by 3 bases and J by 5 bases, with 3 bases of the junction left unmatched. The germline V gene has CDR1 SGHRS and CDR2 YFSETQ. The CDR3 consists of 16 residues. CDR3 sequence: CASSWGLAGVTGELFF. The CDR3 bases are TGCGCCAGCAGCTGGGGACTAGCGGGAGTGACCGGGGAGCTGTTTTTT.

This chain connects TRBV30 to TRBJ2-7; perhaps D is TRBD1 or TRBD2 (5 bases each). The germline V and J ends were trimmed by 2 bases and 6 bases, with 11 bases remaining between them. The CDR3 is made up of 12 amino acids. Germline CDR1 and CDR2: GTSNPN and SVGIG (reference sequence). Written as DNA, the CDR3 is TGTGCCTGGAGTCCGCGTGGGGGCGAGCAGTACTTC. Translating it yields CAWSPRGGEQYF.

This sequence joins TRBV6-5 and TRBJ2-3; possible D gene TRBD1, 5 bases. V gave up 0 bases and J gave up 7 bases, with 11 bases separating them. This CDR3 has 14 amino acids. In germline, CDR1 is MNHEY, CDR2 SVGAGI. CDR3 DNA: TGTGCCAGCAGTTACTCGATCCAGGGTAATACGCAGTATTTT. Its translation is CASSYSIQGNTQYF.

The chain combines TRBV30 with TRBJ2-1, with 10 bases fitting TRBD1. V dropped 3 bases and J dropped 8; count of bases not matched to a gene: 4. Per the germline V gene, CDR1 is GTSNPN and CDR2 is SVGIG (reference sequence). The length of the CDR3 is 13 residues. CDR3 nucleotide sequence: TGTGCCTGGAGGGGGACAGGGGTCGATGAGCAGTTCTTC. Protein sequence: CAWRGTGVDEQFF.

The J gene is TRBJ1-1, the V gene TRBV18, with 8 bases matching TRBD1. Germline CDR1 and CDR2: KGHSH and LQKENI. With V trimmed by 8 bases and J by 4 bases, 12 bases remained unmatched. The CDR3 covers 15 residues. CDR3: CASRKDRDVSTEAFF. CDR3 bases: TGTGCCAGCCGAAAGGACAGGGACGTGAGCACTGAAGCTTTCTTT.

The chain couples TRBV29-1 to TRBJ2-2; weak D call: TRBD2 (6 bases). Germline loops: CDR1 SQVTM, CDR2 ANQGSEA. V was trimmed by 0 bases and J by 0 bases, leaving 14 bases between them. There are 17 residues in the CDR3. The CDR3 loop is CSVEEGHASANTGELFF. CDR3 nucleotide sequence: TGCAGCGTTGAAGAGGGTCACGCTAGCGCGAACACCGGGGAGCTGTTTTTT.

CDR3 in amino acids: CASTVRASYEQYF. The DNA of the CDR3 is TGTGCCAGCACCGTAAGGGCCTCCTACGAGCAGTACTTC. The chain recombines TRBV6-1 with TRBJ2-7; no clear D. CDR1 and CDR2 (germline): MNHNS, SASEGT. V lost 7 bases to trimming and J lost 0 bases, with 10 bases between them. CDR3 length: 13 amino acids.

The table lists this clone with a count of one. CDR3 sequence: CASSLDGLPTDTQYF. The CDR3, as DNA: TGTGCCAGCAGTCTGGACGGACTCCCCACAGATACGCAGTATTTT. This chain links TRBV6-5 with TRBJ2-3, with D possibly TRBD2 on 5 matching bases. The V end lost 5 bases, the J end lost 2 bases, and 14 bases lay between the germline ends. The germline CDR1 and CDR2 sequences are MNHEY and SVGAGI. The CDR3 runs to 15 residues.

The rearrangement joins TRBV2 to TRBJ1-5; D is unclear. Germline V gene sequence: CDR1 SNHLY, CDR2 FYNNEI. CDR3 length: 14 residues. Trimming took off 4 bases at V and 5 bases at J, with 12 bases between the two ends. Written as DNA, the CDR3 is TGTGCCAGCAGTGTGGGAAGGGAGGATCAGCCCCAGCATTTT. The encoded protein is CASSVGREDQPQHF.

The V and J genes are TRBV9 and TRBJ2-5, with D unresolved. CDR1 SGDLS and CDR2 YYNGEE come from the germline V gene. The CDR3 consists of 16 residues. V was cut by 0 bases and J by 1 base, with 13 bases left in between. The CDR3 reads CASSVGGLPPQETQYF. CDR3 sequence (DNA): TGTGCCAGCAGCGTAGGGGGTCTGCCGCCCCAAGAGACCCAGTACTTC.

The J gene is TRBJ2-1, the V gene TRBV19; 8 bases line up with TRBD2. The CDR3 is 17 residues long. The germline gives CDR1 LNHDA, CDR2 SQIVND (reference sequence). V gave up 3 bases and J gave up 3 bases; unmatched junction bases: 10. The CDR3 spells CASSIMWSGSRYNEQFF. As DNA, the CDR3 is TGTGCCAGTAGTATTATGTGGAGCGGGAGTCGCTACAATGAGCAGTTCTTC.

The rearrangement joins TRBV30 to TRBJ2-5; D ambiguous. The CDR3 runs to 13 residues. The germline V gene encodes CDR1 GTSNPN and CDR2 SVGIG (reference sequence). V was pared by 0 bases and J by 4 bases, with 9 bases between. CDR3 loop: CAWSVAQRETQYF. In DNA form, the CDR3 reads TGTGCCTGGAGTGTGGCGCAACGAGAGACCCAGTACTTC. Full variable domain (outside the CDR3, taken from reference TRBV30 and TRBJ2-5): SQTIHQWPATLVQPVGSPLSLECTVEGTSNPNLYWYRQAAGRGLQLLFYSVGIGQISSEVPQNLSASRPQDRQFILSSKKLLLSDSGFYLCAWSVAQRETQYFGPGTRLLVL.

The chain couples TRBV5-1 to TRBJ1-4, with 8 bases lining up with TRBD1. The CDR3 sequence is 14 residues long. V was pared by 7 bases and J by 12 bases, with 14 bases of the junction left unmatched. The V gene's germline CDR1 is SGHRS and CDR2 YFSETQ. The CDR3 coding sequence is TGCGCCAGCTCCATGGGGACAGGCATCGGGGAACTGTTTTTT. This translates into CASSMGTGIGELFF.

This sequence joins TRBV9 and TRBJ2-3; 10 bases agree with TRBD2. The J segment lost 2 bases and the V segment lost 4 bases, leaving 16 bases of the junction unmatched. Germline CDR1 and CDR2: SGDLS and YYNGEE. This CDR3 comprises 19 residues. CDR3: CASSQVVLAGEGHTDTQYF. CDR3 DNA sequence: TGTGCCAGCAGCCAGGTGGTGCTAGCGGGAGAGGGGCACACAGATACGCAGTATTTT.

In this sample, this clone turned up a few times. The same CDR3 can be traced to other DNA sequences in this sample. The V gene is TRBV7-9, the J gene TRBJ1-2; no firm D call. Trimming stripped 0 bases from V and 2 bases from J, with 4 bases between. The CDR3 covers 13 residues. Germline loops: CDR1 SEHNR, CDR2 FQNEAQ (reference sequence). This CDR3 reads CASSLAGNYGYTF. The CDR3 DNA is TGTGCCAGCAGCTTAGCGGGGAACTATGGCTACACCTTC.

V gene TRBV28 combines with J gene TRBJ1-2; TRBD1 might be the D (5 bases). The germline V gene encodes CDR1 MDHEN and CDR2 SYDVKM. The CDR3 is made up of 11 amino acids. Trimming stripped 3 bases from V and 7 bases from J, with 6 bases between. The CDR3 sequence: CASSLGVGYTF. The CDR3 coding sequence is TGTGCCAGCAGTTTGGGGGTTGGCTACACCTTC.